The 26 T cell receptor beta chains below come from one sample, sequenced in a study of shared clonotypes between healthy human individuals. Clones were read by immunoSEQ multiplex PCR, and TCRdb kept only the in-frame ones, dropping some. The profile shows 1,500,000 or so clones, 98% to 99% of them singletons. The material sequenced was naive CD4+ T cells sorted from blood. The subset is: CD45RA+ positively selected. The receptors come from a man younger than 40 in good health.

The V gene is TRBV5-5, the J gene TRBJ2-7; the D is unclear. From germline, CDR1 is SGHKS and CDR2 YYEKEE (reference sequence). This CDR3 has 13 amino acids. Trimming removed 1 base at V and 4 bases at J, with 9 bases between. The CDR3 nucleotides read TGTGCCAGCAGCTTGCTAAGAGCTTACGAGCAGTACTTC. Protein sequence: CASSLLRAYEQYF. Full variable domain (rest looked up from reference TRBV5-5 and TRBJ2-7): DAGVTQSPTHLIKTRGQQVTLRCSPISGHKSVSWYQQVLGQGPQFIFQYYEKEERGRGNFPDRFSARQFPNYSSELNVNALLLGDSALYLCASSLLRAYEQYFGPGTRLTVT.

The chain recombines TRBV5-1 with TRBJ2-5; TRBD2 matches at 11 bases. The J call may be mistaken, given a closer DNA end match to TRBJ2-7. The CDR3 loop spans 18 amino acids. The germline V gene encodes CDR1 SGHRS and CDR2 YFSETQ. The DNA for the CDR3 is TGCGCCAGCAGCTTGCAACTAGCGGGAGTCGGTAGCTCCTACGAGCAGTACTTC. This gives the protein CASSLQLAGVGSSYEQYF.

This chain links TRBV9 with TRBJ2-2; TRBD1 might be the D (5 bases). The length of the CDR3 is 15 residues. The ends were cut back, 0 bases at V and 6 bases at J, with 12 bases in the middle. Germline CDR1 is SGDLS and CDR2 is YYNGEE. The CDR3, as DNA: TGTGCCAGCAGCGTAGGCCCAGGGAAAGCCGGGGAGCTGTTTTTT. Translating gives CASSVGPGKAGELFF.

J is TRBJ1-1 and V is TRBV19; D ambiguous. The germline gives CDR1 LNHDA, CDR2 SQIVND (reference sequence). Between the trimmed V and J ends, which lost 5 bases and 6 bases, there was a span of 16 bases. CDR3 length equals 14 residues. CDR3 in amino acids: CASSGWPEASEAFF. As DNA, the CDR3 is TGTGCCAGTAGTGGTTGGCCAGAAGCCTCTGAAGCTTTCTTT.

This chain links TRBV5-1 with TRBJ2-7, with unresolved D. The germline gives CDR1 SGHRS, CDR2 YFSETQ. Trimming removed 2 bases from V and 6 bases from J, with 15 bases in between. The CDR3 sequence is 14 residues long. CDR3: CASSFATLASEQYF. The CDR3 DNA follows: TGCGCCAGCAGCTTCGCCACCTTAGCTTCCGAGCAGTACTTC.

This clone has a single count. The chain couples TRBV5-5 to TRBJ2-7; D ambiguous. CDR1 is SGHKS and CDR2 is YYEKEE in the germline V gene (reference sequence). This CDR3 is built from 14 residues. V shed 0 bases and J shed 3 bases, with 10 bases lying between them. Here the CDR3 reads CASSLVAAVYEQYF. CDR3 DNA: TGTGCCAGCAGCTTGGTGGCAGCTGTCTACGAGCAGTACTTC.

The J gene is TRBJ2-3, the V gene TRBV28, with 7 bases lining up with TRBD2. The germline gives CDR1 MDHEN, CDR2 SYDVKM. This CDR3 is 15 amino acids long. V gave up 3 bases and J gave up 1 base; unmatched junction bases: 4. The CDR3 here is CASSLGRARTDTQYF. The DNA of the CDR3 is TGTGCCAGCAGTTTGGGGAGGGCTCGCACAGATACGCAGTATTTT.

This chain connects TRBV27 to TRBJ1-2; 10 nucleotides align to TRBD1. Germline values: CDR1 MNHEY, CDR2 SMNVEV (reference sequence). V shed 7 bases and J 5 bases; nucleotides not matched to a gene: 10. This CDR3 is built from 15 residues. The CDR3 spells CASKEPGTGEYGYTF. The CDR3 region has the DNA TGTGCCAGCAAGGAACCCGGGACAGGGGAGTATGGCTACACCTTC.

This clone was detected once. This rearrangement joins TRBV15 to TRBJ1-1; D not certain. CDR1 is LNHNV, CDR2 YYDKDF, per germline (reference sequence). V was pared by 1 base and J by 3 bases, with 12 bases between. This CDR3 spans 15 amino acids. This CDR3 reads CATSRARPQDTEAFF. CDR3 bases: TGTGCCACCAGCAGAGCAAGACCCCAGGACACTGAAGCTTTCTTT.

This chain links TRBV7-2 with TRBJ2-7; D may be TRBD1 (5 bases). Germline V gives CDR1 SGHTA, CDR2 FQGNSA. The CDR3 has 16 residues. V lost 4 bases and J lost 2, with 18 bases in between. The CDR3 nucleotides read TGTGCCAGCAGCTCTTTTGGGCAGGGCTATACCTACGAGCAGTACTTC. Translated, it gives CASSSFGQGYTYEQYF.

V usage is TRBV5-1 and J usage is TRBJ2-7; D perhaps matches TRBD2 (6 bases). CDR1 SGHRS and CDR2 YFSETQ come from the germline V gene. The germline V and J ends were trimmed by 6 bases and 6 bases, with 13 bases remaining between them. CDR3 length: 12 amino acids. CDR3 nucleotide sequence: TGCGCCAGCACCTCCAACGGGGGCGAGCAGTACTTC. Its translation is CASTSNGGEQYF.

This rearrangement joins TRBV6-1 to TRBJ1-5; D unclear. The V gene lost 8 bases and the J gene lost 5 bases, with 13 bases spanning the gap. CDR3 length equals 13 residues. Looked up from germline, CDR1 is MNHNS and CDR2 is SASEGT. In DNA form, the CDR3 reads TGTGCCAGCTGTTCGGGGATCTATCAGCCCCAGCATTTT. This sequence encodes CASCSGIYQPQHF.

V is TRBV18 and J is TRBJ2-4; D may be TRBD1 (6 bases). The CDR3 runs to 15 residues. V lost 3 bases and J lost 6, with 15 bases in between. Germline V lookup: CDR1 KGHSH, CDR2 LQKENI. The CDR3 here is CASSPQGSARNIQYF. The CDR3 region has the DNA TGTGCCAGCTCACCGCAGGGGTCGGCGCGAAACATTCAGTACTTC.

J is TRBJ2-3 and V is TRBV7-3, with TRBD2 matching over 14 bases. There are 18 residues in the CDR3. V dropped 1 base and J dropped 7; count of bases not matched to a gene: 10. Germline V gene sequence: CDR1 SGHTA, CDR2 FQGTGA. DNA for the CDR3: TGTGCCAGCAGCTTAAGAGGGGGACTAGCGGGAGATCTGAATACGCAGTATTTT. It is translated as CASSLRGGLAGDLNTQYF.

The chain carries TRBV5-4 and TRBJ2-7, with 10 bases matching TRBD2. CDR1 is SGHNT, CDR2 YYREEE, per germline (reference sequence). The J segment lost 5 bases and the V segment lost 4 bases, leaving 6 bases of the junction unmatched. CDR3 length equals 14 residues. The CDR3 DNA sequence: TGTGCCAGCAGCGAAGGACTAGCGGTAAACGAGCAGTACTTC. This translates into CASSEGLAVNEQYF. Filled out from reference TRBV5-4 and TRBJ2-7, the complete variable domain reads ETGVTQSPTHLIKTRGQQVTLRCSSQSGHNTVSWYQQALGQGPQFIFQYYREEENGRGNFPPRFSGLQFPNYSSELNVNALELDDSALYLCASSEGLAVNEQYFGPGTRLTVT.

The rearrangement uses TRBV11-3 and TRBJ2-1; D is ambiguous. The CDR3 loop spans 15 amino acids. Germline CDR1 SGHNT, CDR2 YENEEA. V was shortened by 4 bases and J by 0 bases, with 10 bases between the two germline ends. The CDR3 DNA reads TGTGCCAGCAGCTCTCCGAATAGCTCCTACAATGAGCAGTTCTTC. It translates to CASSSPNSSYNEQFF.

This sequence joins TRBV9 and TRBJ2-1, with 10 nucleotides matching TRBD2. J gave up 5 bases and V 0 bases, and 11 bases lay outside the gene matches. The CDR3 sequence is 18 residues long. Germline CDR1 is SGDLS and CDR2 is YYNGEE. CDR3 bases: TGTGCCAGCAGCGTAGGGCTAGCGGGAGAGAAAATTCACAATGAGCAGTTCTTC. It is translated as CASSVGLAGEKIHNEQFF.

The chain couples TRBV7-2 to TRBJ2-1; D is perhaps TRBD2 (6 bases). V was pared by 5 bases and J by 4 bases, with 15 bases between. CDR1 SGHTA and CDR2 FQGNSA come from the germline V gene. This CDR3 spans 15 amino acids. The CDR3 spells CASSPRAGPYNEQFF. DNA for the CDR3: TGTGCCAGCAGCCCTAGGGCGGGACCATACAATGAGCAGTTCTTC. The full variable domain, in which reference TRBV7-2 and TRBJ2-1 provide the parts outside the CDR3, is GAGVSQSPSNKVTEKGKDVELRCDPISGHTALYWYRQSLGQGLEFLIYFQGNSAPDKSGLPSDRFSAERTGGSVSTLTIQRTQQEDSAVYLCASSPRAGPYNEQFFGPGTRLTVL.

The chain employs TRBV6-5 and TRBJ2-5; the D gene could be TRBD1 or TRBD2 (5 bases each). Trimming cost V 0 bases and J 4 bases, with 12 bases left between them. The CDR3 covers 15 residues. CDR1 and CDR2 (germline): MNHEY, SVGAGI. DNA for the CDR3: TGTGCCAGCAGTTACTCCTACGGGGCGGGAGAGACCCAGTACTTC. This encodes CASSYSYGAGETQYF.

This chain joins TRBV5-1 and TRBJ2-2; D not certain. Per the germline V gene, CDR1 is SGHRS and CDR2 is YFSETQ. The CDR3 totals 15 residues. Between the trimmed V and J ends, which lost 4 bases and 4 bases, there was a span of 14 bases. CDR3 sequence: CASSDGPTGTGELFF. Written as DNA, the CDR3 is TGCGCCAGCAGCGATGGGCCGACTGGCACCGGGGAGCTGTTTTTT. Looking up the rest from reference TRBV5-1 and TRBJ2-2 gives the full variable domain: KAGVTQTPRYLIKTRGQQVTLSCSPISGHRSVSWYQQTPGQGLQFLFEYFSETQRNKGNFPGRFSGRQFSNSRSEMNVSTLELGDSALYLCASSDGPTGTGELFFGEGSRLTVL.

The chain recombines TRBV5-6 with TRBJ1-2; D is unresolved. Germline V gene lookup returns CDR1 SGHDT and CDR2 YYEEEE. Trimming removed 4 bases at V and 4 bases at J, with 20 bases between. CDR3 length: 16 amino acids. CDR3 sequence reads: CASSLVGIGETYGYTF. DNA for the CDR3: TGTGCCAGCAGCCTAGTAGGGATCGGGGAGACCTATGGCTACACCTTC.

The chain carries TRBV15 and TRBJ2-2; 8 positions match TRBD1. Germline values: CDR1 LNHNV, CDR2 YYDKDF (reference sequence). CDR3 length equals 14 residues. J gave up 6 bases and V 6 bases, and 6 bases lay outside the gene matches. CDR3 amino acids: CATRADRVSGELFF. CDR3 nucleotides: TGTGCCACCAGAGCGGACAGGGTGTCCGGGGAGCTGTTTTTT.

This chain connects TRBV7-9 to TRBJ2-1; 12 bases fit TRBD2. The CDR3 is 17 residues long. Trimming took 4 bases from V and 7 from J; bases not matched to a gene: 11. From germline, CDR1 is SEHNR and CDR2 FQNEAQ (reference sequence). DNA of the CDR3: TGTGCCAGCAGCTCCTACACCCGACTAGCGGGGGATAATGAGCAGTTCTTC. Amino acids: CASSSYTRLAGDNEQFF.

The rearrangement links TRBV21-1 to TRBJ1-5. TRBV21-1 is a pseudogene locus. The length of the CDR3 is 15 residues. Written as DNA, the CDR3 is TGTGCCAGTCTCCGGCAAAGGGGGGACAATCAGCCCCAGCATTTT. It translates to CASLRQRGDNQPQHF.

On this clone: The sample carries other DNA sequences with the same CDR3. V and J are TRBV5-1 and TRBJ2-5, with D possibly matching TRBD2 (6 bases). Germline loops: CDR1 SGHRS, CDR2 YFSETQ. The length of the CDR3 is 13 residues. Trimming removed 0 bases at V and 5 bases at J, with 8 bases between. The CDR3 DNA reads TGCGCCAGCAGCTTGGGAGGGAGGGAGACCCAGTACTTC. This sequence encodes CASSLGGRETQYF.

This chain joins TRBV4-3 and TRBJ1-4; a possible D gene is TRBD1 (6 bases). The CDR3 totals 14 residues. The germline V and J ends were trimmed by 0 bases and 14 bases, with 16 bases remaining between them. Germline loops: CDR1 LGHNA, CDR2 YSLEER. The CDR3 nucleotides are TGCGCCAGCAGCCAAGATATCATCCGGGGGCTGCTGTTTTTT. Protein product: CASSQDIIRGLLFF.